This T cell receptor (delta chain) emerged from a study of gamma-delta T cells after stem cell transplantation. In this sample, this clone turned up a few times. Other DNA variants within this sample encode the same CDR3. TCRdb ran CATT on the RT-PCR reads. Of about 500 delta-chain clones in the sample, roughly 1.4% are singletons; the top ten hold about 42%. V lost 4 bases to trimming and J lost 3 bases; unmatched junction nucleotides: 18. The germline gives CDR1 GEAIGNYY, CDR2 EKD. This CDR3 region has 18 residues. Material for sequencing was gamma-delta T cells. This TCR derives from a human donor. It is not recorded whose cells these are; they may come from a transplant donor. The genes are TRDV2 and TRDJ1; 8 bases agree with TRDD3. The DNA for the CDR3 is TGTGCCTGTGATACCGCCCTAGGTACTGGGGATACTGCCGATAAACTCATCTTT. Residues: CACDTALGTGDTADKLIF.